Below are 12 T cell receptor beta chains sequenced from a single sample in a study of blood T cell repertoires in COVID-19. Some clones are missing from TCRdb's copy, which holds only in-frame ones; the method was immunoSEQ multiplex PCR. Of about 170,000 clones detected, 65% to 85% appear once; the ten largest clones hold approximately 18%. Sequencing was performed on peripheral blood. The receptor source for this set is a woman in her 70s who had recovered from COVID-19.

This clone was picked up a small number of times. The chain has TRBV5-1 and TRBJ1-3; D is perhaps TRBD1 (5 bases). The V gene lost 4 bases and the J gene lost 3 bases, with 11 bases spanning the gap. Per germline, CDR1 SGHRS and CDR2 YFSETQ. There are 14 residues in the CDR3. The CDR3 nucleotides read TGCGCCAGCAGCGGAGGGGATGGTGGAAACACCATATATTTT. Translating gives CASSGGDGGNTIYF.

J is TRBJ2-3 and V is TRBV5-1, with 9 bases lining up with TRBD2. Germline V lookup: CDR1 SGHRS, CDR2 YFSETQ. This CDR3 comprises 16 residues. V dropped 0 bases and J dropped 6; count of bases not matched to a gene: 8. The CDR3 nucleotides read TGCGCCAGCAGCTTGGCCCCTAGCGGGGCGGGGGATACGCAGTATTTT. This gives the protein CASSLAPSGAGDTQYF. The variable domain in full, with the rest retrieved from reference TRBV5-1 and TRBJ2-3, is KAGVTQTPRYLIKTRGQQVTLSCSPISGHRSVSWYQQTPGQGLQFLFEYFSETQRNKGNFPGRFSGRQFSNSRSEMNVSTLELGDSALYLCASSLAPSGAGDTQYFGPGTRLTVL.

V is TRBV6-5 and J is TRBJ1-1; TRBD1 matches at 7 bases. The trim removed 6 bases at V and 3 bases at J, leaving 4 bases unmatched. Germline lookup yields CDR1 MNHEY and CDR2 SVGAGI. This CDR3 is 13 amino acids long. CDR3 sequence reads: CASSPRGDTEAFF. The CDR3 DNA reads TGTGCCAGCAGCCCCAGGGGGGACACTGAAGCTTTCTTT.

The chain recombines TRBV27 with TRBJ2-7, with unresolved D. Trimming took 5 bases from V and 0 from J, leaving 14 bases between them. This CDR3 contains 15 residues. The germline V gene has CDR1 MNHEY and CDR2 SMNVEV (reference sequence). CDR3 residues: CASSTLRRFSYEQYF. CDR3 sequence (DNA): TGTGCCAGCAGTACCCTCCGGAGATTCTCCTACGAGCAGTACTTC.

Only one count was recorded for this clone. CDR3 in DNA: TGTGCCAGCAGTGAGAGGCGGACATGGGGTGAGCAGTTCTTC. Its protein is CASSERRTWGEQFF. V is TRBV2 and J is TRBJ2-1; maybe TRBD1 (5 bases). The V and J ends lost 3 bases and 9 bases respectively, with 15 bases between them. The CDR3 totals 14 residues. The germline V gene encodes CDR1 SNHLY and CDR2 FYNNEI.

The V call is TRBV19, the J call TRBJ2-3; tentative D call: TRBD1 (5 bases). Trimming removed 3 bases from V and 4 bases from J, with 8 bases in between. The CDR3 runs to 13 residues. Germline V lookup: CDR1 LNHDA, CDR2 SQIVND (reference sequence). CDR3 coding DNA: TGTGCCAGTAGTATCAGGGAAGCAGATACGCAGTATTTT. This translates into CASSIREADTQYF.

V gene TRBV27 combines with J gene TRBJ1-2; 10 positions match TRBD1. Losses at the gene ends were 3 bases for V and 4 bases for J; bases not matched to a gene: 5. This CDR3 is 15 amino acids long. Germline CDR1 is MNHEY and CDR2 is SMNVEV (reference sequence). The CDR3 DNA reads as TGTGCCAGCAGTTTTGCCCGGACAGGGGGCTATGGCTACACCTTC. Protein sequence: CASSFARTGGYGYTF.

In DNA, the CDR3 is TGTGCCAGCACTAATCGGGAGGCAGCCTACGAGCAGTACTTC. It is translated as CASTNREAAYEQYF. The V and J genes are TRBV2 and TRBJ2-7; 7 bases line up with TRBD2. CDR1 SNHLY and CDR2 FYNNEI come from the germline V gene. The CDR3 contains 14 residues. V dropped 7 bases and J dropped 2; count of bases not matched to a gene: 8.

The CDR3: CASTLYTEAFF. The CDR3 DNA reads TGTGCCAGCACCCTCTACACTGAAGCTTTCTTT. This chain connects TRBV28 to TRBJ1-1, with D unclear. V gave up 7 bases and J gave up 3 bases, with 6 bases separating them. There are 11 residues in the CDR3. CDR1 and CDR2 from the germline V gene are MDHEN and SYDVKM.

The chain combines TRBV5-1 with TRBJ2-7; the D gene is possibly TRBD2 (7 bases). The germline V and J ends were trimmed by 2 bases and 0 bases, with 15 bases remaining between them. Germline V gene sequence: CDR1 SGHRS, CDR2 YFSETQ. The CDR3 sequence is 16 residues long. CDR3 coding DNA: TGCGCCAGCAGCTTCGGCGGGGGCCACCTCTCCTACGAGCAGTACTTC. It yields the protein CASSFGGGHLSYEQYF.

The V call is TRBV2, the J call TRBJ2-2; D not resolved. Looked up from germline, CDR1 is SNHLY and CDR2 is FYNNEI. Trimming removed 1 base at V and 4 bases at J, with 10 bases between. This CDR3 region has 15 residues. The DNA for the CDR3 is TGTGCCAGCAGTGAAGTCGCTCCGGGCACCGGGGAGCTGTTTTTT. Its protein product is CASSEVAPGTGELFF.

Only one count was recorded for this clone. The chain has TRBV7-8 and TRBJ1-2, with D unclear. Trimming shortened V by 4 bases and J by 4 bases, and 7 bases separated the two germline ends. The CDR3 has 12 amino acids. Per germline, CDR1 SGHVS and CDR2 FQNEAQ. CDR3 DNA: TGTGCCAGCAGCTCCCGGGGCTATGGCTACACCTTC. Translated: CASSSRGYGYTF.